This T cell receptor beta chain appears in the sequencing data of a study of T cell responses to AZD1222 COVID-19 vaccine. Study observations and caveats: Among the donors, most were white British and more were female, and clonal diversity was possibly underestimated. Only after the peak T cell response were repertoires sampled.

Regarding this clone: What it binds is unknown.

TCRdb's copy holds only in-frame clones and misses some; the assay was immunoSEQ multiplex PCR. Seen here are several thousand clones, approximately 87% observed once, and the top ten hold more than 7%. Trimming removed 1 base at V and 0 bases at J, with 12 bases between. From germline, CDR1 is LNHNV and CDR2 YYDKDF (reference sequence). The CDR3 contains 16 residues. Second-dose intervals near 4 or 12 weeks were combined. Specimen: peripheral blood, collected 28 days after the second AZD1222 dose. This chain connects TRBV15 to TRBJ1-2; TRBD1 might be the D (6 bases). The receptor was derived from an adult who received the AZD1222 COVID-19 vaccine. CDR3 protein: CATSRARGNTNYGYTF. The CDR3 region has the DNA TGTGCCACCAGCAGAGCCAGGGGTAATACTAACTATGGCTACACCTTC.